The text below deals with one T cell receptor (beta chain). Its target antigen remains unknown. One end of the junction fails to match germline, which may point to a read error. This sample was taken from a study of OX40 agonist ivuxolimab in advanced cancers. About the investigation overall: Ivuxolimab was a fully human IgG2 agonistic monoclonal antibody targeting the costimulatory receptor OX40 (CD134). Intravenous ivuxolimab was administered to patients every 2 weeks at six dose levels: 0.01, 0.1, 0.3, 1.5, 3 and 10 mg/kg. Of the 52 patients in dose escalation, some 19 had hepatocellular carcinoma, some 15 had melanoma, 9 had renal cell carcinoma and 9 had head and neck cancer. The paper covers the monotherapy dose-escalation part of the phase I ivuxolimab trial, which included N ≈ 50 patients. Partial responses occurred in three dose-escalation patients: two with cutaneous melanoma and one with hepatocellular carcinoma. The dose-escalation cohort was about 83% male with a mean age of approximately 60 years, ranging from 23 to 79. Prior anti-PD-1, anti-PD-L1 or anti-CTLA-4 therapy was permitted, and checkpoint inhibitors had been received by roughly 40% of dose-escalation patients. The point of sequencing TCRbeta in the periphery was to test whether ivuxolimab changed TCR sequence diversity and drove clonal T-cell expansion. What the research found in general, with its limitations: After ivuxolimab, CD8+ T cells had more expanded clones than CD4+ T cells on average. The antigen specificity of the peripheral T cells that underwent clonal expansion was not determined. Low levels of normalized T-cell clonal expansion were also seen in some patients who did not respond. At doses of 0.1 to 3.0 mg/kg, clonal expansion of both CD4+ and CD8+ blood T cells was observed from baseline to week 6. In the 0.1-3.0 mg/kg groups, partial responders had among the lowest normalized peripheral clonal expansion, particularly in CD8+ T cells.

Reading the germline V gene gives CDR1 KGHSH and CDR2 LQKENI. Taken from cysteine to phenylalanine, the CDR3 has 12 residues. Of the read, only the CDR3 DNA is kept; its 36 bases are in frame from base 1. For sequencing of the TCRbeta CDR3 region, genomic DNA was extracted from the sorted cells. TCRbeta CDR3 regions were sequenced using the immunoSEQ Assay. In its TCRdb copy, this immuneACCESS table keeps in-frame sequences only and misses some clones. Where compared with another copy, unresolved V genes explain less than half of these, and the others have no known cause. The table for this sample lists about 88,000 clones; around 85% of them were counted only once. Of the sample, 0.22% falls within the top ten clones. The trial excluded patients who had a history of autoimmune disease or who were on systemic immunosuppression. Peripheral blood for TCR sequencing was collected from all dose cohorts at baseline, on cycle 4 day 1, and on cycle 7 day 1. Samples were obtained from an open-label, multicenter, first-in-human phase I dose-escalation trial of ivuxolimab. Adults with locally advanced or metastatic head and neck squamous cell, hepatocellular, melanoma or renal cell carcinoma were enrolled in the trial. Before TCR sequencing, CD4+ and CD8+ T cells were separately sorted from peripheral blood.

The receptor was derived from an adult with an advanced solid tumor such as melanoma, head and neck, liver or kidney cancer. The chain is assembled from TRBV18 and TRBJ2-2; the D gene cannot be named for sure. This specimen was CD4+ or CD8+ T cells sorted from blood, taken in a trial of the OX40 agonist ivuxolimab. The nucleotides read TGTGCCAGCTCACAGAACGCCGGGGAGCTGTTTTTT. The translation is CASSQNAGELFF.